These 3 T cell receptor beta chains were sequenced from one sample in a study of identical twins. TCRdb used MiXCR to reprocess the 5' RACE reads, holding one entry per CDR3 protein. The table shows roughly 250,000 distinct CDR3 sequences, with around 7.6% occurring only once. The data also belong to a second study, concerning yellow fever vaccine responses in identical twins.

Sequencing was performed on CD8+ T cells sorted from blood. These receptors originate from a woman aged 18-29 years in good health.

There are a few counts of this clonotype. The CDR3, as DNA: TGTGCCAGCAGCTTGGACCAGGTGGCCTACAATGAGCAGTTCTTC. This codes for CASSLDQVAYNEQFF. The chain has TRBV5-5 and TRBJ2-1, with no clear D. This CDR3 is 15 amino acids long. CDR1 is SGHKS, CDR2 YYEKEE, per germline (reference sequence). V was clipped by 0 bases and J by 2 bases, with 9 bases between them.

V gene TRBV20-1 combines with J gene TRBJ2-7, with 8 bases aligning to TRBD2. Per germline, CDR1 DFQATT and CDR2 SNEGSKA (reference sequence). The CDR3 has 14 residues. Losses at the gene ends were 0 bases for V and 3 bases for J; bases not matched to a gene: 4. CDR3 protein: CSAREPSGGYEQYF. In DNA, the CDR3 is TGCAGTGCTAGAGAACCGAGCGGGGGCTACGAGCAGTACTTC.

This clonotype occurred many times. V usage is TRBV9 and J usage is TRBJ2-1, with no clear D. The germline V gene encodes CDR1 SGDLS and CDR2 YYNGEE. This CDR3 region has 13 residues. Trimming cost V 0 bases and J 11 bases, with 12 bases left between them. In DNA form, the CDR3 reads TGTGCCAGCAGCGTAGGGAAAGAGCCTAAGCAGTTCTTC. Translating gives CASSVGKEPKQFF.